Following are 7 T cell receptor beta chains from one sample sequenced in a study of glioma-infiltrating T cells. Amplification of TCR alpha and beta CDR3 regions from RNA used iRepertoire nested multiplex PCR. TCRdb ran MiXCR on the multiplex PCR reads and lists one entry per CDR3 protein. The table lists fewer than 500,000 distinct CDR3 sequences, around 38% of them singletons, with more than 10% in the top ten. Sequenced: glioma tissue, nonneoplastic brain tissue, or PBMCs (not recorded which). The source of these receptors is a human donor with low-grade glioma or glioblastoma, undergoing nonglioma brain surgery, or in good health (not recorded which).

The chain employs TRBV6-5 and TRBJ2-5; weak D call: TRBD1 (5 bases). Trimming cost V 10 bases and J 4 bases, with 16 bases left between them. CDR3 length: 13 residues. The germline V gene encodes CDR1 MNHEY and CDR2 SVGAGI. The CDR3 is CATTRQTRETQYF. Written as DNA, the CDR3 is TGTGCCACGACGAGACAGACACGAGAGACCCAGTACTTC.

The CDR3 bases are TGTGCCAGCAGTTTCATGGTCTCCTACAATGAGCAGTTCTTC. Translated, it gives CASSFMVSYNEQFF. V and J are TRBV28 and TRBJ2-1; D uncertain. The length of the CDR3 is 14 residues. The V gene lost 3 bases and the J gene lost 0 bases, with 6 bases spanning the gap. In germline, CDR1 is MDHEN, CDR2 SYDVKM.

At least ten counts were recorded for this clonotype. This sequence joins TRBV6-2 or TRBV6-3 and TRBJ1-2, with D perhaps matching TRBD1 (5 bases). V was pared by 0 bases and J by 7 bases, with 12 bases between. The CDR3 loop spans 14 amino acids. Germline CDR1 MNHEY, CDR2 SVGEGT. CDR3 sequence reads: CASSYSDTDLGYTF. CDR3 DNA sequence: TGTGCCAGCAGTTACTCGGACACGGATCTTGGCTACACCTTC.

This clonotype occurred many times. The CDR3 reads CASSQISGSADTQYF. The CDR3 DNA is TGCGCCAGCAGCCAGATAAGCGGGAGTGCAGATACGCAGTATTTT. The chain is built from TRBV4-1 and TRBJ2-3; 8 bases agree with TRBD2. CDR1 and CDR2 (germline): MGHRA, YSYEKL. The CDR3 spans 15 residues. V trimming: 3 bases; J trimming: 4 bases; junction bases outside the gene matches: 6.

This clonotype was picked up a small number of times. The rearrangement uses TRBV29-1 and TRBJ2-5; 11 bases are a match to TRBD2. The germline gives CDR1 SQVTM, CDR2 ANQGSEA. With 3 bases clipped from V and 2 bases from J, the junction kept 2 bases outside the gene matches. The CDR3 contains 14 residues. CDR3 sequence: CSVERLAGQETQYF. CDR3 bases: TGCAGCGTTGAGAGACTAGCGGGACAAGAGACCCAGTACTTC. Using reference TRBV29-1 and TRBJ2-5 for the parts outside the CDR3, the full variable domain is SAVISQKPSRDICQRGTSLTIQCQVDSQVTMMFWYRQQPGQSLTLIATANQGSEATYESGFVIDKFPISRPNLTFSTLTVSNMSPEDSSIYLCSVERLAGQETQYFGPGTRLLVL.

In this sample, this clonotype turned up a few times. CDR3 amino acids: CASSSGRYQPQHF. The CDR3 region has the DNA TGTGCCAGCAGTTCAGGCCGTTATCAGCCCCAGCATTTT. V is TRBV7-2 and J is TRBJ1-5; D remains ambiguous. The V end lost 6 bases, the J end lost 5 bases, and 11 bases lay between the germline ends. CDR1 and CDR2 from the germline V gene are SGHTA and FQGNSA. The CDR3 spans 13 residues. Drawing the rest from reference TRBV7-2 and TRBJ1-5, the complete variable domain is GAGVSQSPSNKVTEKGKDVELRCDPISGHTALYWYRQSLGQGLEFLIYFQGNSAPDKSGLPSDRFSAERTGGSVSTLTIQRTQQEDSAVYLCASSSGRYQPQHFGDGTRLSIL.

This chain connects TRBV6-6 to TRBJ2-3; 8 nucleotides line up with TRBD1. The CDR3 runs to 15 residues. Germline V CDR1 and CDR2: MNHNY, SVGAGI (reference sequence). With V trimmed by 4 bases and J by 4 bases, 7 bases remained unmatched. CDR3 sequence reads: CASSSRTGSSDTQYF. In nucleotides, the CDR3 is TGTGCCAGCAGTTCTCGGACAGGGTCTTCAGATACGCAGTATTTT.